The entry below gives a single T cell receptor (beta chain) sequence along with its context. This clone has just a few counts. Its antigen remains undetermined. Nothing much larger sits one base from this clone, and base qualities are not available. The library was built by means of the immunoSEQ multiplex PCR assay. For TCR sequencing, RNA was extracted from every sample and reverse transcribed into cDNA to serve as template. SuperScript III was used to make first-strand cDNA, primed with a 2:1 mix of oligo-dT and random hexamers. A synthetic immune receptor repertoire was used to measure amplification bias, and any remaining bias was corrected computationally. In the original analysis: Raw reads were preprocessed for error removal, and CDR3 was defined according to IMGT conventions as running from the conserved cysteine to phenylalanine. To get clonality, Shannon entropy was normalized by log2 of the number of productive unique TCRs and the result was subtracted from 1. Whether scalp clones were CD4 or CD8 was inferred by matching scalp TCRbeta sequences against CD4 and CD8 repertoires sorted from blood. TCRdb stores this immuneACCESS table with in-frame sequences only. Part of the clones is absent; in the studies checked, under half of the shortfall reflects unresolved V genes, and no reason is known for the rest. The DNA gave D and trimming, while V, J and clone size come from that table. This sample holds over 95,000 clones; 56% were observed only once. Of the sample, about 3.4% falls within the top ten clones.

The record originates from a study of CD8+ T cells in alopecia areata (dated by TCRdb to the late 2010s). Describing the broader study: Treated patients were enrolled in an open-label pilot trial of oral tofacitinib at 5 to 10 mg twice daily for moderate-to-severe alopecia areata. Tofacitinib was given for 6 to 18 months, followed by 6 months of follow-up off drug to assess delayed response and recurrence. Disease severity in treated patients was measured with the SALT score, which quantifies the percentage of affected scalp surface area. The study used high-throughput TCRbeta sequencing to examine T cell clonal expansion in alopecia areata, in both the C3H/HeJ mouse model and human patients. On the human side, TCRbeta sequencing was run on scalp tissue and on sorted CD4+ and CD8+ peripheral blood T cells from healthy controls and from alopecia areata patients with either patchy or totalis/universalis disease. Biopsies were taken from tofacitinib-treated patients at baseline and again at 4 and 24 weeks into treatment, and several of those patients also had a later scalp biopsy. Scalp clonality was compared across normal scalp (n=4), patchy alopecia areata scalp (n=8), and alopecia totalis/universalis scalp (n=8). RNA was extracted with the PAXgene miRNA kit for fixed scalp, the miRNeasy kit for PBMCs, and the RNeasy kit for mouse skin. immunoSEQ multiplex PCR using 35 Vbeta forward primers and 13 Jbeta reverse primers was used to amplify TCRbeta CDR3 regions. Summary of the overall study and its limitations: Compared with mice, TCR sequences shared between patients were less clear, possibly partly because of HLA diversity across the patient population. Because the treated cohort was small and had only one nonresponder, larger studies are needed to examine links between baseline CD8+ expansion and response. Unlike mouse skin, where gammadelta T cells dominate, normal human skin contains resident alphabeta T cells that get sequenced too, which complicates analysis of the scalp TCR repertoire. During tofacitinib treatment, many expanded lesional clones remained in scalp and blood, and this persistence may partly explain relapse after treatment is stopped. Compared with normal scalp, lesional scalp, particularly in alopecia totalis/universalis, had higher clonality and more expanded CD8+ clones, which suggests antigenic drive. Tofacitinib significantly lowered scalp clonality and the number of expanded CD8+ clones among the top 100 scalp clones.

The intended sense of this specimen's time point label: roughly 24 weeks on oral tofacitinib. The treatment or condition tag for this specimen amounts to: oral pan-JAK inhibitor, 5-10 mg twice daily. Lesional scalp punch biopsies and peripheral blood were collected from alopecia areata patients. PBMCs were separated by density centrifugation and stained for CD3, CD4 and CD8, after which CD4+ and CD8+ T cells were sorted on a FACSAria. The germline V gene (reference sequence) sets CDR1 to SEHNR and CDR2 to FQNEAQ. Including the terminal cysteine and phenylalanine, the CDR3 comprises 11 residues. Of all the DNA, just the CDR3 is kept, 33 bases in frame from base 1. The V and J ends are trimmed by 8 bases and 11 bases, leaving 16 bases between them.

The sample here was CD4+ T cells sorted from blood, taken at week 24, from a patient treated with tofacitinib. This receptor chain uses TRBV7-9 and TRBJ2-7; TRBD1 is possibly the D segment (5 matching bases). The receptor was derived from a human donor with alopecia areata. In nucleotide form, the sequence is TGTGCCAGCCTGACGGACAAAGGCGAGTACTTC. Translated, it gives CASLTDKGEYF.